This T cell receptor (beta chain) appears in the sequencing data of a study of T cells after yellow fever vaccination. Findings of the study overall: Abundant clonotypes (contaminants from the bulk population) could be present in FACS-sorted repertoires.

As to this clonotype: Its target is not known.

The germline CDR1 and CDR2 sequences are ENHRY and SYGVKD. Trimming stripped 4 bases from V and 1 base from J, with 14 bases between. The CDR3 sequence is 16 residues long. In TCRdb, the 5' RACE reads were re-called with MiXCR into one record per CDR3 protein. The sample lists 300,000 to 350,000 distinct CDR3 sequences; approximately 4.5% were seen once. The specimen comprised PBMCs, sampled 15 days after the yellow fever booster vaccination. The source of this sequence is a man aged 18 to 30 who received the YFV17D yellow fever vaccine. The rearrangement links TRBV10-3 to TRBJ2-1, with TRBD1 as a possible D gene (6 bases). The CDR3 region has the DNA TGTGCCATCAGTGGGGCAGCACAGGGATCCTACAATGAGCAGTTCTTC. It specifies CAISGAAQGSYNEQFF.